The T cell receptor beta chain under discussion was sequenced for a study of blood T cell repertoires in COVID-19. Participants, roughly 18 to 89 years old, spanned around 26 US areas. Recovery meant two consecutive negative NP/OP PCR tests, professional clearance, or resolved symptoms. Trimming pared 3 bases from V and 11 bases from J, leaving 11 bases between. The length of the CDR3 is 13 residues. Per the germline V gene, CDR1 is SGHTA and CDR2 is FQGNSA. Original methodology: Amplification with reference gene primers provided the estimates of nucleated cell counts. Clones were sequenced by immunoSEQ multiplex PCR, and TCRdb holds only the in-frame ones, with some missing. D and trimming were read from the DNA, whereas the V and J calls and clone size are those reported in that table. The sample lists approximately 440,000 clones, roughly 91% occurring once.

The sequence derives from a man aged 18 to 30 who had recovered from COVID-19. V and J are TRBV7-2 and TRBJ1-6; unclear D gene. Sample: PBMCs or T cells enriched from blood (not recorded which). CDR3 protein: CASSFGRETPLHF. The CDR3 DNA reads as TGTGCCAGCAGCTTCGGGCGGGAGACACCCCTCCACTTT.